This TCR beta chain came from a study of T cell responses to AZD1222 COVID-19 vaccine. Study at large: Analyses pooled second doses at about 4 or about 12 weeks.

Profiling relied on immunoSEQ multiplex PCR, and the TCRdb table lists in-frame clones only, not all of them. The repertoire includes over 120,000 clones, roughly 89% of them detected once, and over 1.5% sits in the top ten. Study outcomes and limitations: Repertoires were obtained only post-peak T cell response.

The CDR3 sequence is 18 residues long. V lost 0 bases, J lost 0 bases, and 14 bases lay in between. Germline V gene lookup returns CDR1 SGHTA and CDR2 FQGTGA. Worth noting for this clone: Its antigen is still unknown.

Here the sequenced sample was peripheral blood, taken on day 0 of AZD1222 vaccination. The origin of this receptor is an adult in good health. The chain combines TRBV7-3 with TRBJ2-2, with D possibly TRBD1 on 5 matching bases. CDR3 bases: TGTGCCAGCAGCTTAACTGCGGCGCAGGGCGCGAACACCGGGGAGCTGTTTTTT. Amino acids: CASSLTAAQGANTGELFF.